This TCR beta chain appears in the sequencing data of a study of Ad26.COV2.S vaccination and SARS-CoV-2 variants. Study-wide context: Once, or twice with 56 days between doses, Ad26.COV2.S was given intramuscularly. Findings and caveats of the study: Vaccine and placebo groups showed comparable non-spike TCR breadth.

In regard to this clone: Antigen unknown.

Treatment specified: some 20 received Ad26.COV2.S at low or high dose, single or two shots; about five received placebo; per-sample allocation not given. The samples were gathered on day 63 after the first injection of vaccine or placebo. Assay: immunoSEQ multiplex PCR; the TCRdb copy retains only in-frame clones and omits some. This table holds about 350,000 clones, around 90% found once. Material: peripheral blood, obtained in a trial of Ad26.COV2.S vaccine versus placebo. The TCR was taken from a person aged 18 to 59 who received the Ad26.COV2.S COVID-19 vaccine or a placebo.

CDR3 region: CAWSVEPPSGEQYF. CDR3 DNA: TGTGCCTGGAGTGTTGAACCCCCCTCGGGCGAGCAGTACTTC. V is TRBV30 and J is TRBJ2-7; D call uncertain. The CDR3 consists of 14 residues. V was cut by 0 bases and J by 6 bases, with 15 bases left in between. CDR1 GTSNPN and CDR2 SVGIG come from the germline V gene (reference sequence). Drawing the rest from reference TRBV30 and TRBJ2-7, the complete variable domain is SQTIHQWPATLVQPVGSPLSLECTVEGTSNPNLYWYRQAAGRGLQLLFYSVGIGQISSEVPQNLSASRPQDRQFILSSKKLLLSDSGFYLCAWSVEPPSGEQYFGPGTRLTVT.